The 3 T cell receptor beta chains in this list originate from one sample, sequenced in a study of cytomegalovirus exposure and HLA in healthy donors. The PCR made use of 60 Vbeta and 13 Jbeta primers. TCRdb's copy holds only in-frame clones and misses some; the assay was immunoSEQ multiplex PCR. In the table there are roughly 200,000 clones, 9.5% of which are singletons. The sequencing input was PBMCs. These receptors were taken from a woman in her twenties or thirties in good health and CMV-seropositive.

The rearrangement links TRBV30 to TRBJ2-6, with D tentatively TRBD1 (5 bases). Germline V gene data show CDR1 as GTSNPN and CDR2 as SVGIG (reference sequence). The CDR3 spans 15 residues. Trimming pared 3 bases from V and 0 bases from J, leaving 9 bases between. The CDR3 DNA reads TGTGCCTGGAGCACAGGTATCTCTGGGGCCAACGTCCTGACTTTC. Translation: CAWSTGISGANVLTF.

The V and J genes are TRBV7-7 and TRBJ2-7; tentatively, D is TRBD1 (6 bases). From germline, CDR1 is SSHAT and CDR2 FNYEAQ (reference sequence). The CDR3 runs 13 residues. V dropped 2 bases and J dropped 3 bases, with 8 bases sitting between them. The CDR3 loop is CASSLLTGYEQYF. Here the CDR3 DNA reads TGTGCCAGCAGCTTACTGACAGGCTACGAGCAGTACTTC.

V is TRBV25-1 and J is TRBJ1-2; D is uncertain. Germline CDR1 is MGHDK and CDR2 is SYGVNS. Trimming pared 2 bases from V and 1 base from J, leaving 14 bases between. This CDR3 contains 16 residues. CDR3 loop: CASSETGAAFNYGYTF. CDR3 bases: TGTGCCAGCAGTGAAACTGGAGCGGCCTTTAACTATGGCTACACCTTC.